A single sample gave rise to the 28 T cell receptor beta chains below, sequenced in a study of blood T cell repertoires in COVID-19. Measured with immunoSEQ multiplex PCR; TCRdb has only the in-frame clones, and not every one. The table lists under 200,000 clones, 85% of them singletons. Input material: peripheral blood. The source of these receptors is a woman older than 75 with COVID-19, enrolled during active disease.

The chain recombines TRBV12-3 or TRBV12-4 with TRBJ1-2, with unresolved D. V dropped 6 bases and J dropped 4 bases, with 12 bases sitting between them. This CDR3 is built from 13 residues. This chain's CDR3 is CASSRQDLYGYTF. In DNA form, the CDR3 reads TGTGCCAGCAGCCGACAAGATCTCTATGGCTACACCTTC.

This clone was observed a handful of times. J is TRBJ2-2 and V is TRBV5-1; D is possibly TRBD1 (6 bases). The germline V gene has CDR1 SGHRS and CDR2 YFSETQ. V was cut by 0 bases and J by 2 bases, with 8 bases left in between. The CDR3 is 15 residues long. The CDR3 is CASSLDRANTGELFF. The CDR3 nucleotides read TGCGCCAGCAGCTTGGACAGGGCTAACACCGGGGAGCTGTTTTTT.

The chain links TRBV5-4 to TRBJ2-3; TRBD2 matches at 9 bases. This CDR3 comprises 15 residues. Trimming took 4 bases from V and 4 from J; bases not matched to a gene: 7. Germline CDR1 and CDR2: SGHNT and YYREEE (reference sequence). CDR3 coding DNA: TGTGCCAGCAGCCGCGGACTAGCGATCGCAGATACGCAGTATTTT. Encoded protein: CASSRGLAIADTQYF. Drawing the rest from reference TRBV5-4 and TRBJ2-3, the complete variable domain is ETGVTQSPTHLIKTRGQQVTLRCSSQSGHNTVSWYQQALGQGPQFIFQYYREEENGRGNFPPRFSGLQFPNYSSELNVNALELDDSALYLCASSRGLAIADTQYFGPGTRLTVL.

This clone was found once. The rearrangement uses TRBV5-4 and TRBJ1-1; D is unclear. V was clipped by 4 bases and J by 0 bases, with 16 bases between them. Looked up from germline, CDR1 is SGHNT and CDR2 is YYREEE (reference sequence). This CDR3 is built from 16 residues. CDR3 sequence: CASSGGVVSLNTEAFF. Written as DNA, the CDR3 is TGTGCCAGCAGCGGCGGTGTTGTCAGTCTGAACACTGAAGCTTTCTTT.

This sequence joins TRBV19 and TRBJ2-1, with 9 bases matching TRBD2. V lost 2 bases to trimming and J lost 2 bases; unmatched junction nucleotides: 4. The CDR3 covers 16 residues. In germline, CDR1 is LNHDA, CDR2 SQIVND (reference sequence). CDR3 bases: TGTGCCAGTAGTATATTGTCTAGCGGGACCTACAATGAGCAGTTCTTC. This sequence encodes CASSILSSGTYNEQFF.

The V and J genes are TRBV4-1 and TRBJ2-3; 9 bases agree with TRBD2. This CDR3 comprises 16 residues. CDR1 MGHRA and CDR2 YSYEKL come from the germline V gene. Losses at the gene ends were 1 base for V and 5 bases for J; bases not matched to a gene: 7. CDR3 sequence (DNA): TGCGCCAGCAGCCAAGGAGGAGCGGGAGGTGGAGATACGCAGTATTTT. Protein product: CASSQGGAGGGDTQYF.

The chain has TRBV18 and TRBJ1-4, with 8 bases identical to TRBD1. J was trimmed by 3 bases and V by 6 bases; bases with no gene match: 12. CDR3 length equals 17 residues. Germline V CDR1 and CDR2: KGHSH, LQKENI. CDR3: CASSKTGAHRPNEKLFF. The CDR3, as DNA: TGTGCCAGCTCGAAGACAGGGGCCCACCGTCCTAATGAAAAACTGTTTTTT. Filled out from reference TRBV18 and TRBJ1-4, the complete variable domain reads NAGVMQNPRHLVRRRGQEARLRCSPMKGHSHVYWYRQLPEEGLKFMVYLQKENIIDESGMPKERFSAEFPKEGPSILRIQQVVRGDSAAYFCASSKTGAHRPNEKLFFGSGTQLSVL.

The CDR3 here is CASSLGTVNTGELFF. In nucleotides, the CDR3 is TGCGCCAGCAGCTTGGGCACAGTGAACACCGGGGAGCTGTTTTTT. The V gene is TRBV5-1, the J gene TRBJ2-2; no clear D gene. With 0 bases removed from V and 1 base from J, the gap between germline ends came to 7 bases. The CDR3 totals 15 residues. Germline V gene sequence: CDR1 SGHRS, CDR2 YFSETQ.

The chain uses TRBV5-4 and TRBJ1-5, with 11 positions matching TRBD1. There are 14 residues in the CDR3. CDR1 and CDR2 (germline): SGHNT, YYREEE (reference sequence). The ends lost 3 bases at V and 7 bases at J; junction bases unmatched: 3. CDR3 nucleotide sequence: TGTGCCAGCAGCTCGGGGACAGGGGGACAGCCCCAGCATTTT. As protein: CASSSGTGGQPQHF. Drawing the rest from reference TRBV5-4 and TRBJ1-5, the complete variable domain is ETGVTQSPTHLIKTRGQQVTLRCSSQSGHNTVSWYQQALGQGPQFIFQYYREEENGRGNFPPRFSGLQFPNYSSELNVNALELDDSALYLCASSSGTGGQPQHFGDGTRLSIL.

The rearrangement links TRBV6-5 to TRBJ2-1; D is uncertain. The germline V gene encodes CDR1 MNHEY and CDR2 SVGAGI. The CDR3 sequence is 16 residues long. Trimming removed 3 bases from V and 0 bases from J, with 12 bases in between. Here the CDR3 reads CASSYRRLSSYNEQFF. The CDR3 DNA sequence: TGTGCCAGCAGTTATCGCAGGTTGAGCTCCTACAATGAGCAGTTCTTC.

V gene TRBV9 combines with J gene TRBJ1-5; D call uncertain. The germline V gene has CDR1 SGDLS and CDR2 YYNGEE. Trimming cost V 0 bases and J 7 bases, with 14 bases left between them. The CDR3 sequence is 15 residues long. The CDR3 nucleotides are TGTGCCAGCAGCGTAGGGGTAGAAGGAGGACAGCCCCAGCATTTT. It is translated as CASSVGVEGGQPQHF.

V usage is TRBV18 and J usage is TRBJ1-4; 7 bases fit TRBD1. This CDR3 comprises 16 residues. CDR1 KGHSH and CDR2 LQKENI come from the germline V gene. The V segment lost 0 bases and the J segment 5 bases; nucleotides outside the gene matches: 6. This CDR3 is CASSPPSPGGNEKLFF. In DNA form, the CDR3 reads TGTGCCAGCTCACCACCGTCGCCAGGGGGAAATGAAAAACTGTTTTTT.

This rearrangement joins TRBV20-1 to TRBJ1-5; TRBD1 matches 9 bases. Germline V gives CDR1 DFQATT, CDR2 SNEGSKA (reference sequence). V gave up 3 bases and J gave up 11 bases; unmatched junction bases: 11. The CDR3 contains 14 residues. CDR3 protein: CSASAGTGPLAQHF. The CDR3 nucleotides are TGCAGTGCTAGTGCCGGGACAGGGCCTTTAGCCCAGCATTTT.

In regard to this clone: A junction boundary mismatches the germline segment, possibly from a read error. The V and J genes are TRBV11-2 and TRBJ1-2; possible D gene TRBD1, 5 bases. This CDR3 spans 14 amino acids. Germline lookup yields CDR1 SGHAT and CDR2 FQNNGV. This CDR3 reads CASSLSVSNRDFHF. In nucleotides, the CDR3 is TGTGCCAGCAGCTTAAGCGTCTCTAACCGGGACTTTCACTTC.

The chain has TRBV6-5 and TRBJ2-3; tentative D call: TRBD1 (5 bases). This CDR3 spans 14 amino acids. With 6 bases removed from V and 1 base from J, the gap between germline ends came to 11 bases. Germline V gene data show CDR1 as MNHEY and CDR2 as SVGAGI. CDR3 DNA: TGTGCCAGCAGCGAGCCGACAGGCACAGATACGCAGTATTTT. Residues: CASSEPTGTDTQYF.

The rearrangement links TRBV9 to TRBJ1-4, with TRBD1 matching 8 bases. V lost 3 bases and J lost 6; bases outside the gene matches: 16. This CDR3 is built from 18 residues. Germline V lookup: CDR1 SGDLS, CDR2 YYNGEE. The CDR3 DNA reads TGTGCCAGCAGCGAAGCCGGGACAGGCTTAAGGGGGTATGAAAAACTGTTTTTT. Protein sequence: CASSEAGTGLRGYEKLFF.

The chain has TRBV3-1 (or the pseudogene TRBV3-2) and TRBJ2-6, with 8 bases matching TRBD2. After removal of 1 base from V and 2 bases from J, the junction contained 4 bases not matched to a gene. This CDR3 comprises 17 residues. The germline CDR1 and CDR2 sequences are LGHDT and YNNKEL (reference sequence). The CDR3 nucleotides read TGTGCCAGCAGCCAAGTAGGCGGGGGGCCTGGGGCCAACGTCCTGACTTTC. Amino acids: CASSQVGGGPGANVLTF.

V usage is TRBV29-1 and J usage is TRBJ2-1; D is possibly TRBD2 (5 bases). Per germline, CDR1 SQVTM and CDR2 ANQGSEA. The ends were cut back, 7 bases at V and 3 bases at J, with 10 bases in the middle. CDR3 length: 12 amino acids. CDR3 loop: CSAKDYYNEQFF. CDR3 coding DNA: TGCAGCGCTAAAGACTACTACAATGAGCAGTTCTTC.

J is TRBJ2-7 and V is TRBV15; 12 nucleotides match TRBD2. Germline values: CDR1 LNHNV, CDR2 YYDKDF (reference sequence). Losses at the gene ends were 3 bases for V and 6 bases for J; bases not matched to a gene: 15. CDR3 length: 18 residues. CDR3 loop: CATSSRLAGGYRLGEQYF. CDR3 DNA sequence: TGTGCCACCAGCAGCCGGCTAGCGGGAGGGTATCGGTTAGGCGAGCAGTACTTC. Looking up the rest from reference TRBV15 and TRBJ2-7 gives the full variable domain: DAMVIQNPRYQVTQFGKPVTLSCSQTLNHNVMYWYQQKSSQAPKLLFHYYDKDFNNEADTPDNFQSRRPNTSFCFLDIRSPGLGDTAMYLCATSSRLAGGYRLGEQYFGPGTRLTVT.

The V and J genes are TRBV4-1 and TRBJ2-7, with 9 nucleotides matching TRBD1. The germline gives CDR1 MGHRA, CDR2 YSYEKL. The J segment lost 6 bases and the V segment lost 0 bases, leaving 9 bases of the junction unmatched. This CDR3 is 16 amino acids long. CDR3 region: CASSQDSGTGFREQYF. In nucleotides, the CDR3 is TGCGCCAGCAGCCAAGATTCCGGGACAGGGTTCCGCGAGCAGTACTTC.

This CDR3 is CASRKNLAGAYEQYF. The CDR3 DNA sequence: TGTGCCAGCAGAAAAAATCTAGCGGGAGCCTACGAGCAGTACTTC. The chain recombines TRBV6-5 with TRBJ2-7; 10 bases line up with TRBD2. After removal of 6 bases from V and 2 bases from J, the junction contained 7 bases not matched to a gene. Looked up from germline, CDR1 is MNHEY and CDR2 is SVGAGI. The CDR3 extends over 15 amino acids.

The V gene is TRBV5-1, the J gene TRBJ1-2, with 7 bases fitting TRBD1. V shed 4 bases and J 10 bases; nucleotides not matched to a gene: 16. The CDR3 runs to 15 residues. Germline V CDR1 and CDR2: SGHRS, YFSETQ. Here the CDR3 reads CASSGNLGTASDYTF. CDR3 bases: TGCGCCAGCAGCGGAAACCTCGGGACAGCTTCGGACTACACCTTC.

This chain joins TRBV7-6 and TRBJ2-7, with D possibly TRBD2 on 5 matching bases. Germline CDR1 SGHVS, CDR2 FNYEAQ. The V gene lost 5 bases and the J gene lost 1 base, with 18 bases spanning the gap. The CDR3 extends over 16 amino acids. CDR3 region: CASSPISLPGSYEQYF. The CDR3 DNA reads TGTGCCAGCAGCCCTATTAGTCTCCCGGGGTCCTACGAGCAGTACTTC.

The V gene is TRBV27, the J gene TRBJ2-5; D remains ambiguous. Per germline, CDR1 MNHEY and CDR2 SMNVEV (reference sequence). CDR3 length: 11 residues. With 8 bases removed from V and 0 bases from J, the gap between germline ends came to 4 bases. The CDR3 region is CASGYQETQYF. The CDR3 nucleotides read TGTGCCAGCGGCTACCAAGAGACCCAGTACTTC.

In this sample, this clone turned up once. This rearrangement joins TRBV15 to TRBJ1-3; a possible D gene is TRBD1 (6 bases). Trimming stripped 1 base from V and 4 bases from J, with 11 bases between. The CDR3 is 15 residues long. Germline values: CDR1 LNHNV, CDR2 YYDKDF (reference sequence). In DNA form, the CDR3 reads TGTGCCACCAGCAGAGGACAGGCTACGGGAAACACCATATATTTT. This codes for CATSRGQATGNTIYF. Supplemented by reference TRBV15 and TRBJ1-3, the full variable domain reads DAMVIQNPRYQVTQFGKPVTLSCSQTLNHNVMYWYQQKSSQAPKLLFHYYDKDFNNEADTPDNFQSRRPNTSFCFLDIRSPGLGDTAMYLCATSRGQATGNTIYFGEGSWLTVV.

This rearrangement joins TRBV5-1 to TRBJ1-4; D is perhaps TRBD1 (6 bases). Looked up from germline, CDR1 is SGHRS and CDR2 is YFSETQ. V shed 0 bases and J shed 8 bases, with 20 bases lying between them. The length of the CDR3 is 17 residues. The CDR3 region is CASSLGIGAGTKEKLFF. The CDR3 region has the DNA TGCGCCAGCAGCTTGGGGATCGGGGCAGGGACAAAGGAAAAACTGTTTTTT.

The J gene is TRBJ1-4, the V gene TRBV16, with D maybe TRBD1 (6 bases). Trimming shortened V by 5 bases and J by 7 bases, and 17 bases separated the two germline ends. The CDR3 totals 15 residues. Germline CDR1 is KGHSY and CDR2 is FQNENV. CDR3 loop: CASSYPGGASEKLFF. For the CDR3, the DNA is TGTGCCAGCAGCTACCCCGGGGGGGCGTCTGAAAAACTGTTTTTT.

The chain couples TRBV5-1 to TRBJ2-6; TRBD1 matches 9 bases. Germline V gene lookup returns CDR1 SGHRS and CDR2 YFSETQ. Trimming cost V 1 base and J 2 bases; bases outside gene matches: 7. The length of the CDR3 is 18 residues. CDR3 residues: CASSLMWTGAPGANVLTF. The DNA of the CDR3 is TGCGCCAGCAGCTTGATGTGGACAGGGGCACCTGGGGCCAACGTCCTGACTTTC.